Described below is a single T cell receptor beta chain sequence and its context. This clonotype was seen more than once but under ten times. What this receptor recognizes is not known. No base-level quality is on record; no much larger clone is a single base apart. The entry originates in a study of blood T cells in healthy people across ages (dated by TCRdb to between 2014 and 2017). With respect to the entire study: Template switching captured roughly one uniquely barcoded TCR beta cDNA molecule per two T cells in model experiments. Using the same blood draw, the study looked at two additional independent replicas of 1 million unique cDNA reads for two donors, one aged 18 to 30 and the other aged 80 or older. To avoid experimental bias, donors of different ages were spread randomly across the sequencing lanes. Age-related changes in TCR beta repertoire diversity were measured in the study by deep sequencing normalized with unique cDNA molecular identifiers. Four age groups were formed from the donors: young (average 16 years), middle-aged (more than 35), aged (over 55) and long-lived (more than 75). General findings and caveats noted by the study authors: A strong correlation was found between observed TCR beta diversity and the percentage of naive T cells measured by flow cytometry. Because donor CMV infection status was unknown, age-related changes in expanded clonotypes were potentially confounded. As age increased, observed TCR beta diversity per million T cells dropped in a roughly linear way, and a significant reduction was already evident by age 40. Because profiling used bulk unsorted PBMCs, naive and antigen-experienced compartments could not be compared conclusively. Total diversity estimates from one million sequenced T cells were considered lower bounds and underestimates. Compared with the aged group, more naive CD4+ T cells, fewer expanded clones and increased TCR diversity were shown by the long-lived group, suggesting age selection.

Donors were approximately 42 systemically healthy Caucasian individuals from Russia aged roughly 6 to 90 years. Roughly 10 milliliters of peripheral blood were collected from each donor into EDTA-treated Vacutainer tubes. Ficoll-Paque density-gradient centrifugation was used to isolate PBMCs, with at least 6.5 million per sample. Total RNA was extracted from PBMCs with Trizol reagent, with at least 5 micrograms obtained per sample. The percentages of naive CD45RAhigh/CD27high T cells were determined by flow cytometry on a PBMC aliquot from every donor. The library came from 5' RACE. TCRdb names Illumina HiSeq 2500 as the instrument used. A second PCR of roughly 7 to 12 cycles was run with a J-beta primer mix and a sample-barcoded 5' primer. A template-switch 5' adaptor carrying 12 random nucleotides introduced a unique molecular identifier onto each TCR beta cDNA molecule. Each sample yielded at least 2.5 million CDR3-containing paired-end reads. First-strand cDNA synthesis was performed from all RNA using the Mint cDNA synthesis kit, with priming by a TRBC-specific oligonucleotide. Following uracil-DNA glycosylase treatment, all cDNA underwent a first 18-cycle PCR with the universal primers M1SS and BC2_uni_R. In the source study's methods: Normalization of each sample was performed by random selection of 1 million high-quality reads, each carrying a distinct molecular identifier. Instead of being binned into consensus sequences, reads that shared molecular identifiers were thrown out. MiTCR, run with a Q25 quality threshold and the strictest error-elimination algorithm, handled CDR3 identification, clonotype clustering and error correction. A nonparametric unseen species model with Euler transformation was used to estimate lower-bound total TCR beta diversity. The public reads were reprocessed in TCRdb via fastp at Q25 and MiXCR, keeping in-frame beta chains. Every CDR3 protein is listed once, alongside the most common genes and DNA of its rows. The V and J calls follow TCRdb's processing rather than the paper's. The sample includes some 1.5 million distinct CDR3 sequences, with 28% observed a single time. The ten biggest clones cover roughly 8% of the sample.

V loses 5 bases, J loses 8 bases, and the germline ends lie 10 bases apart. CDR1 MNHEY and CDR2 SMNVEV are derived from the germline V gene (reference sequence). The CDR3 numbers 12 residues from cysteine through phenylalanine. Of the read, only the CDR3 DNA is kept; its 36 bases are in frame from base 1. The V and J genes are TRBV27 and TRBJ2-1, with the D segment identity uncertain. The TCR originated in a woman in her twenties or thirties in good health. Sequenced material: blood. The nucleotide sequence reads TGTGCCAGCAGTCTCCGCATCCATGAGCAGTTCTTC. Its product reads: CASSLRIHEQFF.